These T cell receptor beta chains were read from a single sample in a study of identical twins. Each CDR3 protein gets one entry after TCRdb re-called the 5' RACE reads with MiXCR. The repertoire holds about 720,000 distinct CDR3 sequences, with 15% to 20% as singletons. The data also belong to a second study, concerning T cells expressing NK-cell markers.

Sequencing used PBMCs. The receptors stem from a woman between 18 and 29 years old in good health. Both conserved end residues are part of each CDR3. D genes are given only for firm matches. The size field is filled for only some rows; it gives once, few, many or a size class.

TRBJ1-1 TRBV20-1 TRBD1 . TGCAGTGCGGAAGGACAGGCCTCGAGCACTGAAGCTTTCTTT CSAEGQASSTEAFF
TRBJ2-3 TRBV7-2 TRBD2 . TGTGCCAGCAGCTTAGGGATTAGCGGGAGTTCAGATACGCAGTATTTT CASSLGISGSSDTQYF
TRBJ2-1 TRBV12-3/TRBV12-4 . many TGTGCCAGCAGTTTCTCTGGCCAGCAGTTCTTC CASSFSGQQFF
TRBJ2-3 TRBV4-2 . few TGTGCCAGCAGCCAACGGTCGGGGGAAGGCACAGATACGCAGTATTTT CASSQRSGEGTDTQYF
TRBJ2-1 TRBV12-3/TRBV12-4 TRBD2 few TGTGCCAGCAAACTTAGCGGGGGAGGGTACAATGAGCAGTTCTTC CASKLSGGGYNEQFF
TRBJ2-1 TRBV29-1 TRBD1 . TGCAGCGAGCTCCGACAGGGTTCCAATGAGCAGTTCTTC CSELRQGSNEQFF
TRBJ2-2 TRBV20-1 . many TGCAGTGCTGCCAGGACCTCCCGGGAGCTGTTTTTT CSAARTSRELFF
TRBJ2-3 TRBV25-1 TRBD2 few TGTGCCAGCAGTGGTTGGCGGAGCGGGGGCACAGATACGCAGTATTTT CASSGWRSGGTDTQYF
TRBJ2-1 TRBV7-2 . . TGTGCCAGCAGCTTAGATGGCGGGTGGGGGGATGAGCAGTTCTTC CASSLDGGWGDEQFF
TRBJ2-1 TRBV20-1 . few TGCAGTGCTAGCGGCCGCCTATACAATGAGCAGTTCTTC CSASGRLYNEQFF
TRBJ2-4 TRBV20-1 TRBD1 . TGCAGTGCTACAAACGGACAGGGAGCCAAAAACATTCAGTACTTC CSATNGQGAKNIQYF
TRBJ1-3 TRBV6-8 . few TGTGCCAGCAGACGAAACACCATATATTTT CASRRNTIYF
TRBJ1-2 TRBV6-5 . few TGTGCCAGCAGTTACCTAGCGGGGAAAGGGCGATACTATGGCTACACCTTC CASSYLAGKGRYYGYTF
TRBJ2-5 TRBV2 . . TGTGCCAGCAGTGAGGGCCGAAATGAGGAGACCCAGTACTTC CASSEGRNEETQYF
TRBJ2-7 TRBV10-3 TRBD2 few TGTGCCATCAGTGAGAGGCCGACTAGCGGGGTGTACGAGCAGTACTTC CAISERPTSGVYEQYF
TRBJ2-1 TRBV12-5 TRBD2 . TGTGCTAGTGGCCTAAGTTGGGCTAGCGGGAGGGTTATCAAGCTGTTCTTC CASGLSWASGRVIKLFF
TRBJ2-5 TRBV7-8 TRBD2 . TGTGCCAGCAGCTTATCCCGAGCGGGGCTTGGCCGGGGAGAGACCCAGTACTTC CASSLSRAGLGRGETQYF
TRBJ2-2 TRBV2 . . TGTGCCAGCAGTGAGATAACAGGAACCGGGGAGCTGTTTTTT CASSEITGTGELFF
TRBJ2-1 TRBV12-3/TRBV12-4 TRBD2 . TGTGCCAGCAGTTTTGCTAGCGGGAGCGCGAATGAGCAGTTCTTC CASSFASGSANEQFF
TRBJ2-7 TRBV11-2 . few TGTGCCAGCACCCCCCTCGCGTTGGCCAGCTACGAGCAGTACTTC CASTPLALASYEQYF
TRBJ2-3 TRBV20-1 . . TGCAGTGCTAGAGATGTGCGGGGAGCCCTGGGGACAGATACGCAGTATTTT CSARDVRGALGTDTQYF
TRBJ2-1 TRBV11-2 . . TGTGCCAGCGGGGACGGACTCTACAATGAGCAGTTCTTC CASGDGLYNEQFF
TRBJ2-2 TRBV6-1 . few TGTGCCAGCAGTACGGAGGGACCCAACACCGGGGAGCTGTTTTTT CASSTEGPNTGELFF
TRBJ2-3 TRBV4-2 . . TGTGCCAGCAGCCAAGATGATGGGATAGCCTACCGGGATACGCAGTATTTT CASSQDDGIAYRDTQYF
TRBJ1-1 TRBV20-1 TRBD1 . TGCAGTGCTTCAGACAGGGGCAACACTGAAGCTTTCTTT CSASDRGNTEAFF
TRBJ2-5 TRBV10-2 . few TGCGCCGGGGGCGACTTCCAAGAGACCCAGTACTTC CAGGDFQETQYF
TRBJ2-1 TRBV12-3/TRBV12-4 TRBD2 . TGTGCCAGCACGACCAGGGTAGCGGGAGCTAATGAGCAGTTCTTC CASTTRVAGANEQFF
TRBJ2-1 TRBV18 . . TGTGCCAGCTCTGCGGCGGAGGTCACCTACAATGAGCAGTTCTTC CASSAAEVTYNEQFF
TRBJ1-2 TRBV29-1 . few TGCAGCGTTGAGAACACAGCGACTAACTATGGCTACACCTTC CSVENTATNYGYTF